These 29 T cell receptor beta chains originate from one sample sequenced in a study of Graves' ophthalmopathy and Graves' hyperthyroidism. The sequenced template was RNA, covering the TCR beta CDR3 region. The first round was an RT-PCR with HTBI primers, and the second round was a multiplex PCR. TCRdb ran MiXCR on the multiplex PCR reads and lists one entry per CDR3 protein. The sample carries hundreds of thousands of distinct CDR3 sequences, under 50% recorded once. The sample taken for sequencing was peripheral blood. Every receptor here comes from an adult man with Graves' ophthalmopathy.

This clonotype was found many times. The genes are TRBV10-3 and TRBJ2-7; 8 nucleotides line up with TRBD2. Losses at the gene ends were 11 bases for V and 6 bases for J; bases not matched to a gene: 15. There are 14 residues in the CDR3. Germline V CDR1 and CDR2: ENHRY, SYGVKD. As DNA, the CDR3 is TGTGCCCTCCGCCCGGGAGCGGGAGAGGGCGAGCAGTACTTC. Its translation is CALRPGAGEGEQYF.

The chain has TRBV13 and TRBJ2-5; TRBD2 matches at 9 bases. V lost 1 base, J lost 5 bases, and 5 bases stayed unmatched. This CDR3 is 15 amino acids long. The V gene's germline CDR1 is PRHDT and CDR2 FYEKMQ (reference sequence). CDR3: CASSLVEAGGETQYF. The CDR3 region has the DNA TGTGCCAGCAGCTTAGTGGAGGCGGGGGGGGAGACCCAGTACTTC.

The genes are TRBV9 and TRBJ2-1, with D possibly being TRBD1 or TRBD2 (6 bases each). V dropped 1 base and J dropped 8 bases, with 10 bases sitting between them. The CDR3 loop spans 13 amino acids. CDR1 SGDLS and CDR2 YYNGEE come from the germline V gene. In DNA, the CDR3 is TGTGCCAGCAGCGTATGGGGGGCGGATGAGCAGTTCTTC. It translates to CASSVWGADEQFF.

Points on this clonotype: The junction departs from germline at one end; a sequencing error may be responsible. J is TRBJ1-4 and V is TRBV12-3 or TRBV12-4; D unclear. The CDR3 is 13 residues long. CDR3 loop: CASSFTGNGKLFF. In DNA, the CDR3 is TGTGCCAGCAGTTTCACCGGGAATGGAAAACTGTTTTTT.

This chain connects TRBV5-1 to TRBJ1-1; TRBD1 might be the D (6 bases). V was clipped by 0 bases and J by 0 bases, with 15 bases between them. The germline V gene encodes CDR1 SGHRS and CDR2 YFSETQ. The CDR3 runs to 17 residues. CDR3 nucleotide sequence: TGCGCCAGCAGCTTGGAGTCAGGGGTCGGGATGAACACTGAAGCTTTCTTT. Translating it yields CASSLESGVGMNTEAFF.

A few counts support this clonotype. V gene TRBV14 combines with J gene TRBJ1-1; 10 nucleotides match TRBD1. Germline CDR1 SGHDN, CDR2 FVKESK. With V trimmed by 0 bases and J by 11 bases, 9 bases remained unmatched. The CDR3 extends over 15 amino acids. The CDR3 protein is CASSQDQGTGEDAFF. The CDR3, as DNA: TGTGCCAGCAGCCAAGATCAAGGGACAGGGGAGGATGCTTTCTTT.

This clonotype was counted only a few times. V is TRBV4-1 and J is TRBJ1-2; 7 bases are shared with TRBD1. V lost 1 base and J lost 7; bases outside the gene matches: 9. Per germline, CDR1 MGHRA and CDR2 YSYEKL. CDR3 size: 15 residues. CDR3 nucleotide sequence: TGCGCCAGCAGCCAAGGCTTAACAGGGGAGTTTGGCTACACCTTC. Translated, it gives CASSQGLTGEFGYTF.

The table lists this clonotype with a few counts. Compared with germline, one end of the junction differs, possibly owing to a read error. This chain joins TRBV10-3 and TRBJ1-5, with TRBD1 identical over 7 bases. The CDR3 has 17 amino acids. Germline-derived CDR1 and CDR2 are ENHRY and SYGVKD. In DNA, the CDR3 is TGTGCCAGCAGTTACTTCGGGACAGCAATGAACAATCAGCCCCAGCATTTT. It codes for CASSYFGTAMNNQPQHF.

The chain's CDR3 is CASIESGVLDNYGYTF. The CDR3 DNA is TGTGCCAGCATCGAGTCAGGGGTATTGGATAACTATGGCTACACCTTC. The genes are TRBV10-3 and TRBJ1-2, with D possibly TRBD1 on 6 matching bases. Germline CDR1 reads ENHRY; CDR2 reads SYGVKD. This CDR3 has 16 residues. V was clipped by 10 bases and J by 1 base, with 22 bases between them.

The V and J genes are TRBV7-9 and TRBJ2-2; unclear D gene. The CDR3 has 13 residues. CDR1 and CDR2 (germline): SEHNR, FQNEAQ (reference sequence). Between the trimmed V and J ends, which lost 0 bases and 6 bases, there was a span of 5 bases. The CDR3 protein is CASSLASPGELFF. The DNA for the CDR3 is TGTGCCAGCAGCTTAGCCAGCCCCGGGGAGCTGTTTTTT.

This clonotype was counted only a few times. This chain connects TRBV12-3 or TRBV12-4 to TRBJ1-4; unclear D gene. This CDR3 comprises 13 residues. The V end was cut by 7 bases, the J end by 0 bases, with 6 bases between. DNA for the CDR3: TGTGCCAGCACTGCTACAACTAATGAAAAACTGTTTTTT. It yields the protein CASTATTNEKLFF.

Ten or more counts support this clonotype. The J gene is TRBJ1-3, the V gene TRBV7-6; 9 nucleotides match TRBD1. The CDR3 spans 15 residues. Looked up from germline, CDR1 is SGHVS and CDR2 is FNYEAQ. J gave up 4 bases and V 5 bases, and 6 bases lay outside the gene matches. The CDR3 reads CASSLWTGAGNTIYF. For the CDR3, the DNA is TGTGCCAGCAGCCTTTGGACAGGGGCCGGAAACACCATATATTTT.

This chain uses TRBV29-1 with TRBJ1-6; weak D call: TRBD1 (5 bases). The CDR3 length is 14 residues. V lost 8 bases, J lost 8 bases, and 19 bases lay in between. Per germline, CDR1 SQVTM and CDR2 ANQGSEA. The CDR3 DNA is TGCAGCAGCCGAACCGGGACGGGCCATTCACCCCTCCACTTT. As protein: CSSRTGTGHSPLHF.

Concerning this clonotype: One base away lies a much larger clone, so this may be a sequencing read error. This likely comes from a read error, as the CDR3 has no conserved phenylalanine or tryptophan at its end. The chain carries TRBV7-9 and TRBJ2-7, with D possibly being TRBD1 (7 bases). Looked up from germline, CDR1 is SEHNR and CDR2 is FQNEAQ (reference sequence). V dropped 5 bases and J dropped 5 bases, with 16 bases sitting between them. The CDR3 loop spans 14 amino acids. The CDR3 here is CASSSQAGGNEQYL. Here the CDR3 DNA reads TGTGCCAGCAGCAGCCAAGCAGGGGGGAACGAGCAGTACCTC.

Worth noting for this clonotype: A read error is possible here, since a much larger clone lies one base away. The CDR3 DNA sequence: TGTGCCAGCAGCTCGGGACAGGTCGGAGGGCACACCATATATTTT. Translating it yields CASSSGQVGGHTIYF. V and J are TRBV7-3 and TRBJ1-3; 8 bases match TRBD1. Germline V lookup: CDR1 SGHTA, CDR2 FQGTGA. J lost 8 bases, V lost 4 bases, and 10 bases had no gene match. The CDR3 consists of 15 residues.

This rearrangement joins TRBV10-3 to TRBJ1-3; 8 bases are a match to TRBD1. Trimming cost V 1 base and J 8 bases; bases outside gene matches: 10. The CDR3 is 16 amino acids. CDR1 and CDR2 (germline): ENHRY, SYGVKD. The CDR3 spells CAISEWDRPYGYTIYF. CDR3 DNA sequence: TGTGCCATCAGTGAGTGGGACAGGCCCTATGGCTACACCATATATTTT.

This clonotype was detected many times. The genes are TRBV11-2 and TRBJ1-4; 7 bases are shared with TRBD1. This CDR3 region has 15 residues. Germline CDR1 reads SGHAT; CDR2 reads FQNNGV. V lost 5 bases to trimming and J lost 7 bases; unmatched junction nucleotides: 10. The CDR3 region has the DNA TGTGCCAGCAGCGCCAACAGGGGAGTCGGTGAAAAACTGTTTTTT. It yields the protein CASSANRGVGEKLFF.

The table lists this clonotype with many counts. V usage is TRBV7-9 and J usage is TRBJ1-1; unclear D gene. V was cut by 7 bases and J by 0 bases, with 12 bases left in between. The germline CDR1 and CDR2 sequences are SEHNR and FQNEAQ (reference sequence). This CDR3 comprises 14 residues. The DNA of the CDR3 is TGTGCCAGCACCCCTGGCAGAATGAACACTGAAGCTTTCTTT. It is translated as CASTPGRMNTEAFF.

This clonotype was seen many times. The chain uses TRBV19 and TRBJ1-1; 7 bases match TRBD1. V gave up 5 bases and J gave up 0 bases; unmatched junction bases: 6. This CDR3 region has 15 residues. In germline, CDR1 is LNHDA, CDR2 SQIVND (reference sequence). CDR3 in DNA: TGTGCCAGTAGTGCGGGGACAGACATGAACACTGAAGCTTTCTTT. The encoded protein is CASSAGTDMNTEAFF.

This clonotype occurred many times. The chain links TRBV2 to TRBJ2-7; 7 positions agree with TRBD1. Unmatched junction bases numbered 8, after V lost 6 bases and J lost 0 bases. The germline CDR1 and CDR2 sequences are SNHLY and FYNNEI. The CDR3 is made up of 15 amino acids. CDR3 coding DNA: TGTGCCAGCAGGCACAGACAGGGCTTCTCCTACGAGCAGTACTTC. It yields the protein CASRHRQGFSYEQYF. The whole variable domain, filled in from reference TRBV2 and TRBJ2-7, reads EPEVTQTPSHQVTQMGQEVILRCVPISNHLYFYWYRQILGQKVEFLVSFYNNEISEKSEIFDDQFSVERPDGSNFTLKIRSTKLEDSAMYFCASRHRQGFSYEQYFGPGTRLTVT.

V is TRBV9 and J is TRBJ1-1, with TRBD1 as a possible D gene (5 bases). V was trimmed by 0 bases and J by 6 bases, leaving 9 bases between them. Germline V CDR1 and CDR2: SGDLS, YYNGEE. This CDR3 has 13 amino acids. The CDR3 region has the DNA TGTGCCAGCAGCGTAGATGGGGCGGCTGAAGCTTTCTTT. Amino acids: CASSVDGAAEAFF.

The chain employs TRBV29-1 and TRBJ2-7; 9 bases match TRBD2. The CDR3 is 13 residues long. Germline assignment: CDR1 SQVTM and CDR2 ANQGSEA. The J segment lost 6 bases and the V segment lost 8 bases, leaving 11 bases of the junction unmatched. The CDR3 coding sequence is TGCAGCCAAGTGGGCGGGAGGGACTCCGAGCAGTACTTC. Its protein is CSQVGGRDSEQYF.

Ten or more counts support this clonotype. The J gene is TRBJ1-5, the V gene TRBV5-1; a weak D match, TRBD1 (6 bases). The CDR3 extends over 16 amino acids. Trimming removed 0 bases at V and 5 bases at J, with 15 bases between. The germline V gene has CDR1 SGHRS and CDR2 YFSETQ. CDR3 bases: TGCGCCAGCAGCTTGGATGGGGGGCGCCGGGATCAGCCCCAGCATTTT. Residues: CASSLDGGRRDQPQHF.

In this sample, this clonotype turned up many times. An end of the junction differs from the germline gene, which may be a read error. The chain uses TRBV10-3 and TRBJ2-2; possibly TRBD1 for D (6 bases). There are 14 residues in the CDR3. Germline V lookup: CDR1 ENHRY, CDR2 SYGVKD. CDR3 sequence (DNA): TGTGCCAGCAGTTCACAGGGTCGCACCGGGGAGCTGTTTTTT. Protein product: CASSSQGRTGELFF.

This rearrangement joins TRBV9 to TRBJ2-1; TRBD2 matches 7 bases. This CDR3 spans 14 amino acids. Germline CDR1 and CDR2: SGDLS and YYNGEE. With V trimmed by 3 bases and J by 6 bases, 6 bases remained unmatched. CDR3 sequence: CASSASLAINEQFF. In DNA, the CDR3 is TGTGCCAGCAGCGCCTCACTAGCGATCAATGAGCAGTTCTTC. Combining the CDR3 with reference TRBV9 and TRBJ2-1 gives the whole variable domain DSGVTQTPKHLITATGQRVTLRCSPRSGDLSVYWYQQSLDQGLQFLIQYYNGEERAKGNILERFSAQQFPDLHSELNLSSLELGDSALYFCASSASLAINEQFFGPGTRLTVL.

This clonotype was picked up a small number of times. The rearrangement uses TRBV5-1 and TRBJ1-3; D is ambiguous. CDR1 and CDR2 from the germline V gene are SGHRS and YFSETQ. V was shortened by 3 bases and J by 2 bases, with 9 bases between the two germline ends. The CDR3 runs to 14 residues. In nucleotides, the CDR3 is TGCGCCAGCAGCTCCTCTCAGGCTGGAAACACCATATATTTT. Protein sequence: CASSSSQAGNTIYF.

This clonotype was recorded a few times. The chain links TRBV12-3 or TRBV12-4 to TRBJ1-2, with 9 nucleotides matching TRBD1. V was pared by 5 bases and J by 7 bases, with 11 bases of the junction left unmatched. The CDR3 runs 15 residues. The CDR3: CASSRLQQGAGGYTF. The CDR3 coding sequence is TGTGCCAGCAGTCGTTTGCAACAGGGGGCTGGTGGCTACACCTTC.

This clonotype was seen a few times. The V and J genes are TRBV7-2 and TRBJ2-2; D may be TRBD2 (6 bases). The germline gives CDR1 SGHTA, CDR2 FQGNSA. This CDR3 spans 14 amino acids. V gave up 7 bases and J gave up 8 bases, with 17 bases separating them. CDR3 residues: CASNPGDLSGELFF. In nucleotides, the CDR3 is TGTGCCAGCAACCCGGGAGACCTCAGTGGGGAGCTGTTTTTT.

In the case of this clonotype: One end of the junction fails to match germline, which may point to a read error. The chain joins TRBV5-4 to TRBJ2-7; D may be TRBD1 (5 bases). This CDR3 spans 14 amino acids. In germline, CDR1 is SGHNT, CDR2 YYREEE (reference sequence). CDR3: CTSSQDGQGREQYF. For the CDR3, the DNA is TGTACCAGCAGCCAAGATGGCCAGGGCCGCGAGCAGTACTTC.